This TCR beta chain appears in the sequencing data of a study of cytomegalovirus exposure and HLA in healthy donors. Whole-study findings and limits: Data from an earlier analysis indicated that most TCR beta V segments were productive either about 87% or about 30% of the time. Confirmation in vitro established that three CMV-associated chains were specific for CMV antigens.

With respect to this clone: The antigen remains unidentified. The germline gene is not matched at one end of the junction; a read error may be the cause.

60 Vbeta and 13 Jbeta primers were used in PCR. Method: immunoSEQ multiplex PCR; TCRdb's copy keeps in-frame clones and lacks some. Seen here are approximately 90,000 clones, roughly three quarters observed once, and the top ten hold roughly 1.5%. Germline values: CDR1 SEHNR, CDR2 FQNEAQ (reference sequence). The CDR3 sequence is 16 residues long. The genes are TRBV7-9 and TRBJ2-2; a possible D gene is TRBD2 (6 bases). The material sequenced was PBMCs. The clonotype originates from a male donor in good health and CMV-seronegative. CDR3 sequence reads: CSSTSTGGGDTGELFF. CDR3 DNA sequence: TGTTCCAGCACGTCTACTGGGGGAGGAGATACCGGGGAGCTGTTTTTT.